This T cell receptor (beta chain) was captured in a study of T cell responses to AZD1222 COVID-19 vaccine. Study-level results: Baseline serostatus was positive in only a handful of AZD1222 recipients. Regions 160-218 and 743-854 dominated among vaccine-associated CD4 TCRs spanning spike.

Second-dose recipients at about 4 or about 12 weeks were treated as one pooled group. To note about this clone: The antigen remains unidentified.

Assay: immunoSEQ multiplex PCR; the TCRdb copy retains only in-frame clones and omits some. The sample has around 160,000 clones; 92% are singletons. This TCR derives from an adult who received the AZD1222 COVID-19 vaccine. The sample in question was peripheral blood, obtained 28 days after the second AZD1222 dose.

This CDR3 is CASSKGVGGDNTEAFF. CDR3 in DNA: TGTGCCAGCAGCAAGGGTGTCGGGGGAGACAACACTGAAGCTTTCTTT. The chain employs TRBV21-1 and TRBJ1-1. TRBV21-1 is termed a pseudogene. The CDR3 consists of 16 residues.